This T cell receptor (beta chain) is from a study of blood T cell repertoires in COVID-19. Study summary: COVID-19 samples, acute and convalescent, were from the United States, Italy and Spain. T cells, B-cell-depleted T cells, or PBMCs supplied cDNA or gDNA.

This clone was picked up a small number of times. CDR1 is WNHNN and CDR2 is SYGVQD in the germline V gene (reference sequence). CDR3 length: 16 amino acids. The junction had 11 bases not matched to a gene; V was cut back by 7 bases and J by 2 bases. In the authors' workflow: The authors estimated nucleated cell counts from reference gene primer amplification. The protocol was immunoSEQ multiplex PCR, while the TCRdb copy is restricted to in-frame clones and leaves out a portion. V and J calls and clone size come straight from that table; D and trimming were deduced from the DNA. There are about 86,000 clones in the sample; approximately 88% occur only once, and around 29% lies in the top ten.

This rearrangement joins TRBV10-1 to TRBJ2-3; 8 bases are shared with TRBD1. Sequencing was done on a sample of peripheral blood. The receptor's source is an elderly woman with active or convalescent COVID-19. The CDR3 DNA reads as TGCGCCAGCACCAACGACGGACAGGGAACCACAGATACGCAGTATTTT. Its protein product is CASTNDGQGTTDTQYF.